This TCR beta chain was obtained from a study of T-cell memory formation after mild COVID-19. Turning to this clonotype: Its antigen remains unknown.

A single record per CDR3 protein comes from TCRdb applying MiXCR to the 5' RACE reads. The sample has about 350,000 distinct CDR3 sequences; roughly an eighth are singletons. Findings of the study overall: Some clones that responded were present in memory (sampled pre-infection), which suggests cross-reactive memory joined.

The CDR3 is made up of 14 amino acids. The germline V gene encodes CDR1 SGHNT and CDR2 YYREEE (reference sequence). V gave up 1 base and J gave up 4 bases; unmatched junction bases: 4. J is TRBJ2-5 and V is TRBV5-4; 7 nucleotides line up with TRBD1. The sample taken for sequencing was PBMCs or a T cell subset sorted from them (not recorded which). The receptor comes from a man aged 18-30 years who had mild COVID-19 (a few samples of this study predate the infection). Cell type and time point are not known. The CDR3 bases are TGTGCCAGCAGCTTGAGGGGGCTGGCAGAGACCCAGTACTTC. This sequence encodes CASSLRGLAETQYF.